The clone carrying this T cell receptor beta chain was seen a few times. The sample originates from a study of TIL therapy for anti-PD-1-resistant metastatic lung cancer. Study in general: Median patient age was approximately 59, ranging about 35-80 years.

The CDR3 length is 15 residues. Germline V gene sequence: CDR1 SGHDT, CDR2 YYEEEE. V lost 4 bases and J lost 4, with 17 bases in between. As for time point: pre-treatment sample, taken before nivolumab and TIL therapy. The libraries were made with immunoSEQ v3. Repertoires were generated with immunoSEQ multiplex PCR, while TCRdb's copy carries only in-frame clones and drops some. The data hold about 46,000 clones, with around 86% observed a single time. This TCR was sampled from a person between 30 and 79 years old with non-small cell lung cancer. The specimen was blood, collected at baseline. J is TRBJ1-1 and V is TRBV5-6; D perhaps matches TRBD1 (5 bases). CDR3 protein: CASSTGPRVSTEAFF. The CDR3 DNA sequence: TGTGCCAGCAGCACGGGACCGAGGGTCAGCACTGAAGCTTTCTTT.